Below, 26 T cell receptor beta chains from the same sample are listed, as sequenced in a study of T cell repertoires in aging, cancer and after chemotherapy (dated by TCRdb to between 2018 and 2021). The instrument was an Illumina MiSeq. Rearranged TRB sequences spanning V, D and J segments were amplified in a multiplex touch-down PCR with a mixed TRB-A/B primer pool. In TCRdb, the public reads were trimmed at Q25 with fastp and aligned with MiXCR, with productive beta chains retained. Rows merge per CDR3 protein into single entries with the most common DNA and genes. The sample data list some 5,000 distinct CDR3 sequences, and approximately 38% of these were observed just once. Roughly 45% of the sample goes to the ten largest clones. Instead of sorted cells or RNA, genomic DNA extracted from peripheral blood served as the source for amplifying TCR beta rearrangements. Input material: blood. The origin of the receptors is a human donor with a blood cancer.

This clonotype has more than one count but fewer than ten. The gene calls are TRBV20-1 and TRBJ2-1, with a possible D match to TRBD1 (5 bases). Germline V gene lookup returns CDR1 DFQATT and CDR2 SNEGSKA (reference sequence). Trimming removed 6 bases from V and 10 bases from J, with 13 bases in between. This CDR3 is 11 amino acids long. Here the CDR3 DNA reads TGCAGTGCAGCACCGCAGGGAGAGCAGTTCTTC. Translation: CSAAPQGEQFF.

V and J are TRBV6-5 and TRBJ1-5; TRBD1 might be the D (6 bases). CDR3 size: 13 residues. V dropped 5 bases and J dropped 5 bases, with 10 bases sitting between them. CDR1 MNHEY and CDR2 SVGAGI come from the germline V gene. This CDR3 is CASSQGRHQPQHF. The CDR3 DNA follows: TGTGCCAGCAGTCAGGGGAGACATCAGCCCCAGCATTTT.

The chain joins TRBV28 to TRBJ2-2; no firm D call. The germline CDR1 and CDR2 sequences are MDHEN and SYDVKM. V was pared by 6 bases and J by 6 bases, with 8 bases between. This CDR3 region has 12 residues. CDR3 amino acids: CASSPYPGELFF. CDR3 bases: TGTGCCAGCAGCCCCTATCCCGGGGAGCTGTTTTTT. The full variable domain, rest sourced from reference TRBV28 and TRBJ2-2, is DVKVTQSSRYLVKRTGEKVFLECVQDMDHENMFWYRQDPGLGLRLIYFSYDVKMKEKGDIPEGYSVSREKKERFSLILESASTNQTSMYLCASSPYPGELFFGEGSRLTVL.

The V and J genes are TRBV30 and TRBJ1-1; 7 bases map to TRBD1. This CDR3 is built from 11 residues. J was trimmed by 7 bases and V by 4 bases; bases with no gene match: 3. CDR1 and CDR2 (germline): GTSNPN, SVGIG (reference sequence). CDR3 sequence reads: CAWNRQGEAFF. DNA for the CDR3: TGTGCCTGGAACCGACAGGGTGAAGCTTTCTTT.

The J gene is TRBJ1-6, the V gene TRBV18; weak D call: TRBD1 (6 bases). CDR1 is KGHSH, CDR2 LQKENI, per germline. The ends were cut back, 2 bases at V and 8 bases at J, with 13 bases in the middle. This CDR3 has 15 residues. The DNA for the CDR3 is TGTGCCAGCTCACCAAGACGAGGGGGGGATTCACCCCTCCACTTT. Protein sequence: CASSPRRGGDSPLHF.

In DNA form, the CDR3 reads TGTGCCAGCAGCTTGGTGGGAGATGTAGCAACTAATGAAAAACTGTTTTTT. Amino acid sequence: CASSLVGDVATNEKLFF. The genes are TRBV5-6 and TRBJ1-4; D remains unclear. The CDR3 sequence is 17 residues long. Germline CDR1 and CDR2: SGHDT and YYEEEE. V was pared by 0 bases and J by 0 bases, with 12 bases between.

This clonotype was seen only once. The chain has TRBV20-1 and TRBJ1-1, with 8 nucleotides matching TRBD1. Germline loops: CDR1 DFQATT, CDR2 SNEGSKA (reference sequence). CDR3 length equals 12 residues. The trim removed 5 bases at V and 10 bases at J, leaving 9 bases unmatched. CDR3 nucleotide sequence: TGCAGTGCTGAGGCAGGGGGCGGGGTAGCTTTCTTT. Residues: CSAEAGGGVAFF.

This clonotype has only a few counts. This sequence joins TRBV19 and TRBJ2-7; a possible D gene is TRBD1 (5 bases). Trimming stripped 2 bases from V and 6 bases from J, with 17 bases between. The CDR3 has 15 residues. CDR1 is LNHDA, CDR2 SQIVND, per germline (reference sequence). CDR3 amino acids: CASSIQGPQVGEQYV. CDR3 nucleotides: TGTGCCAGTAGTATACAGGGTCCCCAGGTCGGCGAGCAGTACGTC.

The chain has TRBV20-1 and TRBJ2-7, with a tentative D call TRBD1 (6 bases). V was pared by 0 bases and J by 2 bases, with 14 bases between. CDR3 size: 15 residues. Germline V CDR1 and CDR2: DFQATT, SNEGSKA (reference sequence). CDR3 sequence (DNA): TGCAGTGCTAGAGATCCACAGGGAATTGCCTACGAGCAGTACTTC. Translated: CSARDPQGIAYEQYF.

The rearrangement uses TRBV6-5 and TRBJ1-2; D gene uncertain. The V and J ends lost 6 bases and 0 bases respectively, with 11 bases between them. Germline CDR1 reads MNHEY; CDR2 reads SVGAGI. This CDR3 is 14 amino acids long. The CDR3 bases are TGTGCCAGCAGGGTGGACGGATCTAACTATGGCTACACCTTC. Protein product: CASRVDGSNYGYTF.

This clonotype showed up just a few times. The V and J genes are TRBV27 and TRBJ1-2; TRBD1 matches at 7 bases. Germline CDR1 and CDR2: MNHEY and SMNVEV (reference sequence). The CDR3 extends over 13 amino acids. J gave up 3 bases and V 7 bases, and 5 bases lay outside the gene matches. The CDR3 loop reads CASTKGAHYGYTF. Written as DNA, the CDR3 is TGTGCCAGCACCAAGGGGGCGCACTATGGCTACACCTTC.

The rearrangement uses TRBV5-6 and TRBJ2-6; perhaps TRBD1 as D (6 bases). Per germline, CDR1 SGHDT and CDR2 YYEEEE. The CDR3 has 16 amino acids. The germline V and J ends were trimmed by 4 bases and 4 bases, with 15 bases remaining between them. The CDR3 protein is CASSLPTGPGANVLTF. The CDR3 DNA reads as TGTGCCAGCAGCCTACCCACAGGGCCCGGGGCCAACGTCCTGACTTTC.

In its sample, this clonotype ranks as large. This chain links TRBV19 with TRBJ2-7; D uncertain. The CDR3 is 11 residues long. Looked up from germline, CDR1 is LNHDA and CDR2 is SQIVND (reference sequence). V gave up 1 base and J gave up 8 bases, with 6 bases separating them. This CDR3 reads CASSIAGQQYF. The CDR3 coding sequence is TGTGCCAGTAGTATAGCGGGCCAGCAGTACTTC.

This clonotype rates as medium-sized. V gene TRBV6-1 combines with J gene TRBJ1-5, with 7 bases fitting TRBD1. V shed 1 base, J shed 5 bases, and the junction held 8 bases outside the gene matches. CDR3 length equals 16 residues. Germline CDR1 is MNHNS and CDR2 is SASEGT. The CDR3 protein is CASSEEGGQPYQPQHF. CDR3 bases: TGTGCCAGCAGTGAAGAAGGGGGACAGCCTTATCAGCCCCAGCATTTT.

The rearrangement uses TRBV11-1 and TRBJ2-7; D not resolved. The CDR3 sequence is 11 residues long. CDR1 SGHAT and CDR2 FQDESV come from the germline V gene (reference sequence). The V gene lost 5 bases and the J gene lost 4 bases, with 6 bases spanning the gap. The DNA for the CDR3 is TGTGCCAGCAGCGGGAATTACGAGCAGTACTTC. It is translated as CASSGNYEQYF.

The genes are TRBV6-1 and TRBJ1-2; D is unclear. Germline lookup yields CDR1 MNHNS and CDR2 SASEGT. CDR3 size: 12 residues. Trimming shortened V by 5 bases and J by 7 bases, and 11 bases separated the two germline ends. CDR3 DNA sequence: TGTGCCAGCAGTCTCCGGGCTGGTGGCTACACCTTC. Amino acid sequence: CASSLRAGGYTF.

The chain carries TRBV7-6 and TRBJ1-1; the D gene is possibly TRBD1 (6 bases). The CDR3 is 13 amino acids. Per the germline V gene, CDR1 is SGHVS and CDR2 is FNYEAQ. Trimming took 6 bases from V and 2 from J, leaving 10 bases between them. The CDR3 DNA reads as TGTGCCAGCAGTAGGACAGCCAACACTGAAGCTTTCTTT. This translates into CASSRTANTEAFF.

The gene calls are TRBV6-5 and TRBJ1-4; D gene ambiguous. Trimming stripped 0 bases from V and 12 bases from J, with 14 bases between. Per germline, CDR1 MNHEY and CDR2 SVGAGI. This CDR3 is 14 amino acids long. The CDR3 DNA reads TGTGCCAGCAGTTACTCGATCCTCCTCCGGGAACTGTTTTTT. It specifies CASSYSILLRELFF.

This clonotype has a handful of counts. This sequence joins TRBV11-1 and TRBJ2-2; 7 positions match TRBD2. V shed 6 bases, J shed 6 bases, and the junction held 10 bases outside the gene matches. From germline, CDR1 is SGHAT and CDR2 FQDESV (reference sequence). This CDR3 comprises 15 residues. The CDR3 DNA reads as TGTGCCAGCAGACGCGGGGGAGCCGGCCCCGGGGAGCTGTTTTTT. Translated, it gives CASRRGGAGPGELFF.

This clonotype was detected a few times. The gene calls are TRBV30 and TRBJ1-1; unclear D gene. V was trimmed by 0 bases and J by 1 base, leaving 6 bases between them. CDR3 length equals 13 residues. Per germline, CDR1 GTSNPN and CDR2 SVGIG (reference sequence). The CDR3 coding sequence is TGTGCCTGGAGTGTAAAGGGGAACACTGAAGCTTTCTTT. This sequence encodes CAWSVKGNTEAFF.

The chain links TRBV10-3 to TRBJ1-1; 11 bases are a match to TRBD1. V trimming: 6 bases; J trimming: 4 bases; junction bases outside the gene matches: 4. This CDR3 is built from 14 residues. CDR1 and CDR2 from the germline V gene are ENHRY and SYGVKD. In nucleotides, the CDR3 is TGTGCCATCAGGACGGGGACAGGGGGCACTGAAGCTTTCTTT. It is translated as CAIRTGTGGTEAFF.

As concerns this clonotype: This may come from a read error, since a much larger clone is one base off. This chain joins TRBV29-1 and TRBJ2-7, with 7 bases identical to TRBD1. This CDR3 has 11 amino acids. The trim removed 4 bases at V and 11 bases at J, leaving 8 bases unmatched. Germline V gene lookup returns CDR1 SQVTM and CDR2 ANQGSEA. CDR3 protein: CSVARDSIEYF. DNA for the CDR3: TGCAGCGTTGCAAGGGACAGTATCGAGTACTTC.

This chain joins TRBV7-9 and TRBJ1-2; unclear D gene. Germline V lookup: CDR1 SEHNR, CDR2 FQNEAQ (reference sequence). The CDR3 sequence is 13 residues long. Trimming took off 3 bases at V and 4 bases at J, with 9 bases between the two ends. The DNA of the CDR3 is TGTGCCAGCAGCTTCGGGCCTCTCTATGGCTACACCTTC. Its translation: CASSFGPLYGYTF.

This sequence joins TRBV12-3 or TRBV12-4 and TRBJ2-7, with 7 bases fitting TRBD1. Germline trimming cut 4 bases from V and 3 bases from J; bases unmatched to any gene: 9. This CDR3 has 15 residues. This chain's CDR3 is CASSYSPSGGYEQYV. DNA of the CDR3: TGTGCCAGCAGTTACTCTCCATCAGGGGGCTACGAGCAGTACGTC.

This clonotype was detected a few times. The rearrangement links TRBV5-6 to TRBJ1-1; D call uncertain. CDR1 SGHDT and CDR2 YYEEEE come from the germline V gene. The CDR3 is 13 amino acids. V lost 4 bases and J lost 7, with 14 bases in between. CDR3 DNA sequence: TGTGCCAGCAGCCCCCGGAGCTTTGGTGAAGCTTTCTTT. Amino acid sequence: CASSPRSFGEAFF. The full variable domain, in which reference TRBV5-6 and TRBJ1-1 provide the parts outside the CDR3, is DAGVTQSPTHLIKTRGQQVTLRCSPKSGHDTVSWYQQALGQGPQFIFQYYEEEERQRGNFPDRFSGHQFPNYSSELNVNALLLGDSALYLCASSPRSFGEAFFGQGTRLTVV.

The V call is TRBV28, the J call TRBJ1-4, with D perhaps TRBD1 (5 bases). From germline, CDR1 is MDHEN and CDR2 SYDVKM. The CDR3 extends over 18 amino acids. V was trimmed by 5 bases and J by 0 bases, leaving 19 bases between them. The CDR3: CASSPPRQGVATNEKLFF. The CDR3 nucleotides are TGTGCCAGCAGTCCTCCTAGGCAGGGCGTCGCAACTAATGAAAAACTGTTTTTT.